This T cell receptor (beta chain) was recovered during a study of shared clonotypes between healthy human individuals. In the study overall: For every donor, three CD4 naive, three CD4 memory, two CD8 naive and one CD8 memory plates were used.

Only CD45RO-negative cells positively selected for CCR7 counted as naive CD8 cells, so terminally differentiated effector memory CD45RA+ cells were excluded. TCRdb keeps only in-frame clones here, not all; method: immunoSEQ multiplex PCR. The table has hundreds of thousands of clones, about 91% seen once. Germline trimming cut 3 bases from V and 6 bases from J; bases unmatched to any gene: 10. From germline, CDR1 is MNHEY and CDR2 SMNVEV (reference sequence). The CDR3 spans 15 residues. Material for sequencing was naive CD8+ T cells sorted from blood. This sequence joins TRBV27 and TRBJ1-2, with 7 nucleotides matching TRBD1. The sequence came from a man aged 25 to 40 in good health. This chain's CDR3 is CASSFSPGGLNGYTF. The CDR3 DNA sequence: TGTGCCAGCAGTTTTTCCCCAGGGGGGCTCAATGGCTACACCTTC.